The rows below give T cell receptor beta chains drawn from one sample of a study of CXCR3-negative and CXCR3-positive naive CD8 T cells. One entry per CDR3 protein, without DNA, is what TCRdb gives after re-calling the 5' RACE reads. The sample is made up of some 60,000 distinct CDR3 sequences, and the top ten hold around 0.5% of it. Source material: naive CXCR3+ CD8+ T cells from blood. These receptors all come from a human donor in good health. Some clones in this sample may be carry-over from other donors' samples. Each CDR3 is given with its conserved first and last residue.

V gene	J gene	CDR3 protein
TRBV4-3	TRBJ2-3	CASSQDWDTTDTQYF
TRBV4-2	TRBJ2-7	CASSQLAGASYEQYF
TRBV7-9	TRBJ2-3	CASSLARGGSTDTQYF
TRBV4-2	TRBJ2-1	CASSPPGQGAAYQFF
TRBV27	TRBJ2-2	CASTDREAGELFF
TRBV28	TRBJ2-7	CASSFSSYEQYF
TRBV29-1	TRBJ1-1	CSVGAGRTEAFF
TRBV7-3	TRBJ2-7	CASSPLGGAHEQYF
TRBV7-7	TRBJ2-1	CASSYGTGLDEQFF
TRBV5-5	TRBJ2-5	CASSLDRNAGLGETQYF
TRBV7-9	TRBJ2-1	CASSATGVSNNEQFF
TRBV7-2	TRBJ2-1	CAIGRGPSYNEQFF
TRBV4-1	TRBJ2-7	CASSQGAPSGGTYEQYF
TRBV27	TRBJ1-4	CASSRDSGFVSEKLFF
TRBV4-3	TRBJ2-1	CASSQDMGNEQFF
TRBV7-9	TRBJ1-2	CASSLVGQLYGYTF
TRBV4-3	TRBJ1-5	CASSQDGFDQPQRF
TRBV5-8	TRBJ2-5	CASSLDILSETQYF
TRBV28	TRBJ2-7	CASKSPLAGGYEQYF
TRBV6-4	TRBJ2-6	CASSDSGGSGANVLTF
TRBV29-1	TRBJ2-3	CSTIPGRATDTQYF
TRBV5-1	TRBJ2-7	CASSLVGPTYEQYF
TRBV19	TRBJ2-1	CASTLVGTSGGSSYNEQFF
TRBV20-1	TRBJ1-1	CSASAPPGGRGWTEAFF
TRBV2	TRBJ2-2	CASSDGQGATGELFF
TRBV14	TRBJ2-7	CASSQEGNEQYF
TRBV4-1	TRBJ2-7	CASSQVVGTDYEQYF
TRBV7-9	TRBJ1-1	CASSPVTGFASEAFF
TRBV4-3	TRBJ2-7	CASSQDRAAAGGGYEQYF
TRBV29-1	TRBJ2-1	CSVVPPTAPGDEQFF
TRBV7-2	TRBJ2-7	CASSLGPATYEQYF
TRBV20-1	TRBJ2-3	CSAAAGTGGTTDTQYF